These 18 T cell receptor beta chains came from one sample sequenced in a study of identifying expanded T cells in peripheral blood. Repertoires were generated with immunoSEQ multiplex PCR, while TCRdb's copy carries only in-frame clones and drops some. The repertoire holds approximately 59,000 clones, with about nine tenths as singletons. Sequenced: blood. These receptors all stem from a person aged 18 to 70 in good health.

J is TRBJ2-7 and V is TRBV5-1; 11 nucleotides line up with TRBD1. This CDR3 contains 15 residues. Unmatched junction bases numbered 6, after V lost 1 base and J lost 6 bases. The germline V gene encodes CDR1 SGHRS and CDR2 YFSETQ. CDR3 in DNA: TGCGCCAGCAGCTTGACGGGACAGGGGGTTTCCGAGCAGTACTTC. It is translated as CASSLTGQGVSEQYF.

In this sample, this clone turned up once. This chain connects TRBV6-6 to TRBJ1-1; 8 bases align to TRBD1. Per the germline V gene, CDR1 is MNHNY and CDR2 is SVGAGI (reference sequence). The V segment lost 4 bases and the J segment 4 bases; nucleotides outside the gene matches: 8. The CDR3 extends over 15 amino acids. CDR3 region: CASSFTGQGGTEAFF. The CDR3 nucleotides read TGTGCCAGCAGTTTCACCGGACAGGGCGGCACTGAAGCTTTCTTT.

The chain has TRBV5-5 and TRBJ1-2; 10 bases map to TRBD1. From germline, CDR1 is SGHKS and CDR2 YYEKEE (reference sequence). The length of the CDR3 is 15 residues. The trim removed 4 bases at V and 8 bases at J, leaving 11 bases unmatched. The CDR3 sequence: CASSPSGTGDWGYTF. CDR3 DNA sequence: TGTGCCAGCAGCCCGTCCGGGACAGGGGATTGGGGCTACACCTTC.

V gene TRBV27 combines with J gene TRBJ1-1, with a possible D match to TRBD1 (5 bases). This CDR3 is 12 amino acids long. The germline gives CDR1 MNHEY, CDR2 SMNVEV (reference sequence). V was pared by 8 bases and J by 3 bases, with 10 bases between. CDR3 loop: CASGTGDTEAFF. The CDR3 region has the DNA TGTGCCAGCGGGACGGGGGACACTGAAGCTTTCTTT.

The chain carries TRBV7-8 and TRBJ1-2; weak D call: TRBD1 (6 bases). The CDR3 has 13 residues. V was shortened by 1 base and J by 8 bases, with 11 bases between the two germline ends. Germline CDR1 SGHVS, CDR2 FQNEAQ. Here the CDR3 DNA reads TGTGCCAGCAGCTTAGATCAGGGGATCGGCTACACCTTC. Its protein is CASSLDQGIGYTF.

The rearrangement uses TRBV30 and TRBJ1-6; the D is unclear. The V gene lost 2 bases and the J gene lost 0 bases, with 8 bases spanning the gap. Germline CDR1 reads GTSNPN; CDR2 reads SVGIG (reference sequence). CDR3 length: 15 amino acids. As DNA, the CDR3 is TGTGCCTGGAGTTCTGGAGGCTCCTATAATTCACCCCTCCACTTT. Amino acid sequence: CAWSSGGSYNSPLHF.

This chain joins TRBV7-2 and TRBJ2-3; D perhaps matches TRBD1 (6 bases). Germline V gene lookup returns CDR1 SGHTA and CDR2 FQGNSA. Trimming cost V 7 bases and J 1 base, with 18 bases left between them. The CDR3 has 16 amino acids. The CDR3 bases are TGTGCCAGCATCCTAAGCGTGGGGGCGGGCACAGATACGCAGTATTTT. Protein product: CASILSVGAGTDTQYF.

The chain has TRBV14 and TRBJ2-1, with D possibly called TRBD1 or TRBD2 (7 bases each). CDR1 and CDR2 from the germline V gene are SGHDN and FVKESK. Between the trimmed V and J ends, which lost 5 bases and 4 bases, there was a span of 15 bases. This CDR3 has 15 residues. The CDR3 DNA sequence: TGTGCCAGCAGCACCCACAGGGGAGGGTACAATGAGCAGTTCTTC. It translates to CASSTHRGGYNEQFF.

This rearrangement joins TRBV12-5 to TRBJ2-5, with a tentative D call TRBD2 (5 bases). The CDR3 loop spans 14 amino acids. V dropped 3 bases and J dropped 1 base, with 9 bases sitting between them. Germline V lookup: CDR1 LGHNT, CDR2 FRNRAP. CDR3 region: CASGFWERQETQYF. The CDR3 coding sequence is TGTGCTAGTGGTTTTTGGGAGCGCCAAGAGACCCAGTACTTC.

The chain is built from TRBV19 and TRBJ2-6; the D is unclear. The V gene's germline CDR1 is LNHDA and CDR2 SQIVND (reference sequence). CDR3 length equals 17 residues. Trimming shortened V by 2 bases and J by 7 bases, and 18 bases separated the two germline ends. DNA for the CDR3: TGTGCCAGTAGTATAAACAGACGCTACTCTGACGCCAACGTCCTGACTTTC. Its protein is CASSINRRYSDANVLTF.

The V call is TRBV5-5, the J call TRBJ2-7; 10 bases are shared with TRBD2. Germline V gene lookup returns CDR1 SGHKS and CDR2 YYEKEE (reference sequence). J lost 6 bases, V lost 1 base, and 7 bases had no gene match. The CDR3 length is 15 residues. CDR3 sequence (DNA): TGTGCCAGCAGCTTGACCCTAGCGGGAGACCGCGAGCAGTACTTC. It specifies CASSLTLAGDREQYF.

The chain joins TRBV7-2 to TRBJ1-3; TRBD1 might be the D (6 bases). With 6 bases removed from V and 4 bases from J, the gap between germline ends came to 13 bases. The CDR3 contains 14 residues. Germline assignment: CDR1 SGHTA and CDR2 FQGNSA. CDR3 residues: CASRNRQAGNTIYF. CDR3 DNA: TGTGCCAGCAGGAACCGACAGGCAGGAAACACCATATATTTT.

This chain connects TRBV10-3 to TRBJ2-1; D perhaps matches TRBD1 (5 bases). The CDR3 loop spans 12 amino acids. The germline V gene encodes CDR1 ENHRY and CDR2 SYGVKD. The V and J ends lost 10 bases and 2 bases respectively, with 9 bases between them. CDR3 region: CASQGPYNEQFF. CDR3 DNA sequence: TGTGCCAGCCAGGGCCCCTACAATGAGCAGTTCTTC.

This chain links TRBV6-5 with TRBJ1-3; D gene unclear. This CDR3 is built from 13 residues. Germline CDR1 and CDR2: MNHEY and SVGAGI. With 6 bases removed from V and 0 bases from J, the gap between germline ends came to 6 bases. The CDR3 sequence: CASRQYSGNTIYF. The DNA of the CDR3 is TGTGCCAGCAGACAGTACTCTGGAAACACCATATATTTT.

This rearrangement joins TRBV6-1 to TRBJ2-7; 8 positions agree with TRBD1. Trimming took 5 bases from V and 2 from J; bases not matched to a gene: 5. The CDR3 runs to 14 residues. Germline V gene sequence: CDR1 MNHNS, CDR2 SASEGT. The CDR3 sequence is CASSSRTGPYEQYF. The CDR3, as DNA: TGTGCCAGCAGTTCCAGGACAGGGCCCTACGAGCAGTACTTC.

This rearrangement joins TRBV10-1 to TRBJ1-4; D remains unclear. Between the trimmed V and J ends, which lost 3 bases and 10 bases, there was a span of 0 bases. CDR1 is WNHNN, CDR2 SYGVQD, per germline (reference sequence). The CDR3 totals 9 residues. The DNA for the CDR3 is TGCGCCAGCAGTGAAAAACTGTTTTTT. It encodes CASSEKLFF.

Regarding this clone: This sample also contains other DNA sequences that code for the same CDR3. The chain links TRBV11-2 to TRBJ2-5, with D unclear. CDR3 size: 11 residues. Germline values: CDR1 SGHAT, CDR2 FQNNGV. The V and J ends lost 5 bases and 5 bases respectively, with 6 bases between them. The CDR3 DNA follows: TGTGCCAGCAGCCAGAGGGAGACCCAGTACTTC. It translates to CASSQRETQYF.

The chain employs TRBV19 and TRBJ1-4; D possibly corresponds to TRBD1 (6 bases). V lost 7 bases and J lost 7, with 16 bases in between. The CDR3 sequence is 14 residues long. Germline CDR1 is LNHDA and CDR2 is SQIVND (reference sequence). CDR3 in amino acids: CASNKQGGIEKLFF. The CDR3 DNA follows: TGTGCCAGTAATAAACAGGGTGGTATTGAAAAACTGTTTTTT.